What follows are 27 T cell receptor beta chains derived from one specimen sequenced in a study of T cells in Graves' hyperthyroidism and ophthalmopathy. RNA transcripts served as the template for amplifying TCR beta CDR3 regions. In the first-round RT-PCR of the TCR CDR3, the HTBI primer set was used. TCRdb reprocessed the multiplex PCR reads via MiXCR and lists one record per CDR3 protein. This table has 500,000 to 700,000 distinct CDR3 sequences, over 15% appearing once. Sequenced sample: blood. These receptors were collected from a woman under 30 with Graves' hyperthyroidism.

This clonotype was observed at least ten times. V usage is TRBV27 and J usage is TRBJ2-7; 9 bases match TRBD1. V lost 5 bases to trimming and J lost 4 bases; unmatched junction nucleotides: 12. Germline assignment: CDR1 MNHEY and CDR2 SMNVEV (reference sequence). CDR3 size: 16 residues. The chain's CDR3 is CASSPIGTGRWYEQYF. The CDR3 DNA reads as TGTGCCAGCAGTCCCATAGGGACAGGGCGGTGGTACGAGCAGTACTTC.

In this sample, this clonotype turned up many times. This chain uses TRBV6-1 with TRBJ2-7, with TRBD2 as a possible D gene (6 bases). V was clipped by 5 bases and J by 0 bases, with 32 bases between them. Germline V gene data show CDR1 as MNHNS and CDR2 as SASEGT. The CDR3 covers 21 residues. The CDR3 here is CASSYPSETGVLLASSYEQYF. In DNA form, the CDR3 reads TGTGCCAGCAGTTACCCCAGTGAGACGGGGGTTTTACTCGCTTCCTCCTACGAGCAGTACTTC.

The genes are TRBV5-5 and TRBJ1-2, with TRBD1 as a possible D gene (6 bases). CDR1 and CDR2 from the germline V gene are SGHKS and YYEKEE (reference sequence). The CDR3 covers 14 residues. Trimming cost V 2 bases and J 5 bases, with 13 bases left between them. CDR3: CASSFGSGVYGYTF. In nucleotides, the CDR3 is TGTGCCAGCAGCTTTGGTTCAGGGGTGTATGGCTACACCTTC.

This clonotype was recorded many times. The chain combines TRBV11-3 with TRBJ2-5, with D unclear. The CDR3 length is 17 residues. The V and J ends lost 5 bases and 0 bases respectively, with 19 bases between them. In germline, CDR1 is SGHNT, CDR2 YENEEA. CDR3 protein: CASSPDSSDGYQETQYF. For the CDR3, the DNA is TGTGCCAGCAGCCCAGACTCGAGCGACGGGTACCAAGAGACCCAGTACTTC.

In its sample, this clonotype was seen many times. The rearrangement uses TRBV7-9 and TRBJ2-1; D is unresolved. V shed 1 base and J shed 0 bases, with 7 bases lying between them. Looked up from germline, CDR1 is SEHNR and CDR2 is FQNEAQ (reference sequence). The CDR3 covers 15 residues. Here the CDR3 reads CASSLDLSSYNEQFF. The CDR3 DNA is TGTGCCAGCAGCTTAGACCTCAGCTCCTACAATGAGCAGTTCTTC.

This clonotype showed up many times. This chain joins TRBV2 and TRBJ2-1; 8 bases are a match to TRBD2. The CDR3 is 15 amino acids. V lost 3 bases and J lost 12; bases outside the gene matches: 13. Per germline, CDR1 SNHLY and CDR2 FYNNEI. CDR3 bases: TGTGCCAGCAGTGAGTCGGGAGGGCCGGGTATGGGGCAGTTCTTC. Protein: CASSESGGPGMGQFF.

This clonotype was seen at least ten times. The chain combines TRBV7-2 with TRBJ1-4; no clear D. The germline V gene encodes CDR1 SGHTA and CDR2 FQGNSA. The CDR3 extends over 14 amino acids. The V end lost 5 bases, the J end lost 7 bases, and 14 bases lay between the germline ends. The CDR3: CASSTGPGREKLFF. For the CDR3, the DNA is TGTGCCAGCAGCACTGGACCGGGTCGTGAAAAACTGTTTTTT. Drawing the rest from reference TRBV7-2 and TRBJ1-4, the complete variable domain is GAGVSQSPSNKVTEKGKDVELRCDPISGHTALYWYRQSLGQGLEFLIYFQGNSAPDKSGLPSDRFSAERTGGSVSTLTIQRTQQEDSAVYLCASSTGPGREKLFFGSGTQLSVL.

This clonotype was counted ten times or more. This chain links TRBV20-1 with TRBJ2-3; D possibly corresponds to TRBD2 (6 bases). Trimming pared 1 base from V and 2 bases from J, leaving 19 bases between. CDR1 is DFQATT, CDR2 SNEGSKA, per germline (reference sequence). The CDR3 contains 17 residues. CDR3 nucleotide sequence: TGCAGTGCTAGAGGGGTCAGCGGGTCAGATCTCACAGATACGCAGTATTTT. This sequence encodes CSARGVSGSDLTDTQYF.

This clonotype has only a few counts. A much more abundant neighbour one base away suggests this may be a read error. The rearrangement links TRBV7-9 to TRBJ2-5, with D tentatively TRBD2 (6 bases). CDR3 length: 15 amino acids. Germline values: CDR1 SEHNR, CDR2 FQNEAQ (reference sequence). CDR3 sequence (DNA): TGTGCCAGCAGCCCACCACGCCCCGGAGGGGAGACCCAGCACTTC. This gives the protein CASSPPRPGGETQHF.

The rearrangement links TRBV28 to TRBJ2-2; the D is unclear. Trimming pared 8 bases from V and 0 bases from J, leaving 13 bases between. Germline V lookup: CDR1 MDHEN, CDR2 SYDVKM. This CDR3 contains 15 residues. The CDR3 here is CASENGLANTGELFF. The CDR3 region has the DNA TGTGCCAGCGAAAACGGGCTAGCGAACACCGGGGAGCTGTTTTTT.

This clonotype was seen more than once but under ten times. The CDR3 DNA is TGTGCCAGCAGCTTGTTGGAGGGGAACTATGGCTACACCTTC. Translated: CASSLLEGNYGYTF. The chain couples TRBV5-8 to TRBJ1-2, with D possibly TRBD1 on 5 matching bases. Trimming removed 1 base from V and 2 bases from J, with 9 bases in between. From germline, CDR1 is SGHTS and CDR2 YDEGEE. This CDR3 comprises 14 residues. The full variable domain, with the rest looked up from reference TRBV5-8 and TRBJ1-2, is EAGVTQSPTHLIKTRGQQATLRCSPISGHTSVYWYQQALGLGLQFLLWYDEGEERNRGNFPPRFSGRQFPNYSSELNVNALELEDSALYLCASSLLEGNYGYTFGSGTRLTVV.

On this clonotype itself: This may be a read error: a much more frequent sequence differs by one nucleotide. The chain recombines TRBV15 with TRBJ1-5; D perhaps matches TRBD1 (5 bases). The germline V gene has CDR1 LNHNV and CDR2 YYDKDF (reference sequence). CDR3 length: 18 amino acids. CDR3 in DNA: TGTGCCTCCAGCAGAGATCCCGCGTGGAGGGGCGGTGTAGAGCCCCAGCATTTT. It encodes CASSRDPAWRGGVEPQHF.

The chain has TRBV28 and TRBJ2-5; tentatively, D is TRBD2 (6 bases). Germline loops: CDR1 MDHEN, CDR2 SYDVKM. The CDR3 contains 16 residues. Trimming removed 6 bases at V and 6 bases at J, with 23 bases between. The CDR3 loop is CASSPSGPGERKTQYF. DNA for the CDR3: TGTGCCAGCAGCCCCAGTGGACCGGGAGAGAGAAAGACCCAGTACTTC.

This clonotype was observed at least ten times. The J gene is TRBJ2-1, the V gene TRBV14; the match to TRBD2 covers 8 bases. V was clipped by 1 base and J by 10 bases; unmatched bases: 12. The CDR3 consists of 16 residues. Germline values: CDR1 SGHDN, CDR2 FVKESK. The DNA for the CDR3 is TGTGCCAGCAGCCAAGTCGGGAGGGCCCCAGGGGACGAGCAGTTCTTC. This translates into CASSQVGRAPGDEQFF.

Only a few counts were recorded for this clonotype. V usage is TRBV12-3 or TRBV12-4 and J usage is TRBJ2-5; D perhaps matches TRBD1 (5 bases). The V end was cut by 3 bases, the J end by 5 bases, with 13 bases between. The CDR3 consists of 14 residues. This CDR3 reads CASSLKGASETQYF. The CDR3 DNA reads TGTGCCAGCAGTTTGAAAGGGGCTAGTGAGACCCAGTACTTC.

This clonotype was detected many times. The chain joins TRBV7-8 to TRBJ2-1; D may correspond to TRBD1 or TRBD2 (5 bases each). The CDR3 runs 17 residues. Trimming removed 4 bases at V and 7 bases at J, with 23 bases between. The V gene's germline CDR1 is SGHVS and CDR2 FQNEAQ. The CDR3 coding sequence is TGTGCCAGCAGCTCAGCCCTTGTTGGGGCCCCGGGGAATGAGCAGTTCTTC. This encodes CASSSALVGAPGNEQFF.

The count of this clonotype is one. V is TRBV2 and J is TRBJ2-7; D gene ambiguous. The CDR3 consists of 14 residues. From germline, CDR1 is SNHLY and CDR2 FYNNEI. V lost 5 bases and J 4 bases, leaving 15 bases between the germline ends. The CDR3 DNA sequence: TGTGCCAGCAGTTACTCGCGAGACGCTTACGAGCAGTACTTC. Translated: CASSYSRDAYEQYF.

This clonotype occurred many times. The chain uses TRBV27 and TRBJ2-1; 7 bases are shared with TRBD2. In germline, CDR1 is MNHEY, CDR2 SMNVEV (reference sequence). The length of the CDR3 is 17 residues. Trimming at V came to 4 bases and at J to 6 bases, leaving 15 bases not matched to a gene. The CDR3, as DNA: TGTGCCAGCAGTTCCCCCTCCCCCCGCGGGAGAGGCAATGAGCAGTTCTTC. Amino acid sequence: CASSSPSPRGRGNEQFF.

CDR3 region: CASSIWLASTEAFF. For the CDR3, the DNA is TGCGCCAGCAGTATCTGGTTGGCGAGCACTGAAGCTTTCTTT. The gene calls are TRBV5-1 and TRBJ1-1; D is unclear. This CDR3 spans 14 amino acids. Per germline, CDR1 SGHRS and CDR2 YFSETQ. With 5 bases removed from V and 4 bases from J, the gap between germline ends came to 15 bases.

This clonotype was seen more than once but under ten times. In DNA, the CDR3 is TGTGCCACCAGTGATTTGCAAAGAGTCAAACCCTCCATATATTTT. It codes for CATSDLQRVKPSIYF. V usage is TRBV24-1 and J usage is TRBJ1-3; D gene uncertain. This CDR3 has 15 amino acids. The germline CDR1 and CDR2 sequences are KGHDR and SFDVKD. The ends were cut back, 0 bases at V and 11 bases at J, with 16 bases in the middle.

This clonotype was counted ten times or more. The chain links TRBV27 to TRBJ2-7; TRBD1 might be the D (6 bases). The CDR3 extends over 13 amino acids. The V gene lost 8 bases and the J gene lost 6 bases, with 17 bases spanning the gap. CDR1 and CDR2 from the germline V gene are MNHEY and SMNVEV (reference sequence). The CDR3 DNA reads TGTGCCAGCCGATGGGACACCCTCGGCGAGCAGTACTTC. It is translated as CASRWDTLGEQYF.

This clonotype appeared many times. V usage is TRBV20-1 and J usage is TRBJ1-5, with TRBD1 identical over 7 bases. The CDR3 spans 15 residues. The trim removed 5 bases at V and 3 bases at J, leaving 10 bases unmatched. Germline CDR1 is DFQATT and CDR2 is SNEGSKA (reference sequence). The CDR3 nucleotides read TGCAGTGCTCCGACGACAGGGCCGGACAATCAGCCCCAGCATTTT. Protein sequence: CSAPTTGPDNQPQHF.

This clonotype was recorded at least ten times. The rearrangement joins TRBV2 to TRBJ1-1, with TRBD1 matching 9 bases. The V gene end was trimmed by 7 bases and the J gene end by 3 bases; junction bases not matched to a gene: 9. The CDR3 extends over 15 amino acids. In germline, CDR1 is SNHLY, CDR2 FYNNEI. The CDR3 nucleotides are TGTGCCAGCACGCCAGGGACAGGGACCTACACTGAAGCTTTCTTT. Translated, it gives CASTPGTGTYTEAFF.

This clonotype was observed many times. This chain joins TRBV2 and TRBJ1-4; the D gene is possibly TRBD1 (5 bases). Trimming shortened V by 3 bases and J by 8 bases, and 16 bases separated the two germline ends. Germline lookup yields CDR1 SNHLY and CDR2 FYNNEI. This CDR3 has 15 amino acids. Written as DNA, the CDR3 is TGTGCCAGCAGTGAGAGACCCAATTGGGGGGAAAAACTGTTTTTT. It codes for CASSERPNWGEKLFF.

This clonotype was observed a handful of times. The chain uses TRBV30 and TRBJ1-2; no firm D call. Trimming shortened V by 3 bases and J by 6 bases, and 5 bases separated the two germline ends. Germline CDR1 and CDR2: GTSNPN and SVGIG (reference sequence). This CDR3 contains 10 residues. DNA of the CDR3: TGTGCCTGGAGACAGCATGGCTACACCTTC. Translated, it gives CAWRQHGYTF.

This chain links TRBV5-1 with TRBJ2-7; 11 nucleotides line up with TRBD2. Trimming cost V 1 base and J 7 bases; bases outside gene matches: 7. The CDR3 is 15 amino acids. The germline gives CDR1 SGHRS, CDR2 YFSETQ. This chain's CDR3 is CASSLWSSGRVEQYF. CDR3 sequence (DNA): TGCGCCAGCAGCTTGTGGAGTAGCGGGAGGGTTGAGCAGTACTTC. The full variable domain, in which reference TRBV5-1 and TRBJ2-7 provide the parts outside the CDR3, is KAGVTQTPRYLIKTRGQQVTLSCSPISGHRSVSWYQQTPGQGLQFLFEYFSETQRNKGNFPGRFSGRQFSNSRSEMNVSTLELGDSALYLCASSLWSSGRVEQYFGPGTRLTVT.

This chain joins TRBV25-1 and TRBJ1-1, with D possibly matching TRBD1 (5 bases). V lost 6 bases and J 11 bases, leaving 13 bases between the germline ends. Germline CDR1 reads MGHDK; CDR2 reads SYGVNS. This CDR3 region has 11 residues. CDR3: CASRGPQGAFF. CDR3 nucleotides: TGTGCCAGCAGGGGCCCCCAGGGCGCTTTCTTT. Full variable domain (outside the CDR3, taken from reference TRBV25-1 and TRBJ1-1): EADIYQTPRYLVIGTGKKITLECSQTMGHDKMYWYQQDPGMELHLIHYSYGVNSTEKGDLSSESTVSRIRTEHFPLTLESARPSHTSQYLCASRGPQGAFFGQGTRLTVV.